The sequence of this T cell receptor (beta chain) was determined in a study of cytomegalovirus exposure and HLA in healthy donors. This clone was seen a few times. Its specificity is unknown. 60 Vbeta and 13 Jbeta primers were used in PCR. Some clones are missing from TCRdb's copy, which holds only in-frame ones; the method was immunoSEQ multiplex PCR. The top ten hold 2% to 2.5% of the sample, which has fewer than 95,000 clones, 80% seen once. General study results and limits: The authors later linked a missense DCLRE1C variant to TCR beta V- and J-gene trimming.

In germline, CDR1 is SGHTA, CDR2 FQGTGA. The ends were cut back, 2 bases at V and 4 bases at J, with 15 bases in the middle. CDR3 length: 15 amino acids. The sequence was collected from a man aged 18 to 29 in good health and CMV-seronegative. The chain joins TRBV7-3 to TRBJ2-7, with D perhaps TRBD2 (6 bases). Input material: PBMCs. The CDR3 loop is CASSLGGAALYEQYF. Here the CDR3 DNA reads TGTGCCAGCAGCTTAGGCGGGGCCGCTTTATACGAGCAGTACTTC.